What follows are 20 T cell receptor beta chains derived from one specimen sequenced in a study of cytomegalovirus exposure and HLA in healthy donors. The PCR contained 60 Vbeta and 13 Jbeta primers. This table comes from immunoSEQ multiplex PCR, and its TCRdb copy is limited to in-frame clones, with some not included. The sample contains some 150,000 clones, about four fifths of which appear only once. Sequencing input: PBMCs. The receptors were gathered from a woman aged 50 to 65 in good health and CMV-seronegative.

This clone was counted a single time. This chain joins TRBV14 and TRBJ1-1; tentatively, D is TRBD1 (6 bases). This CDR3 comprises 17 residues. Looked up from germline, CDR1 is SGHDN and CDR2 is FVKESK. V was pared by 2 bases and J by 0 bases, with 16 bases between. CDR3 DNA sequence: TGTGCCAGCAGCCAATCCCCGAGACAGGAATTGAACACTGAAGCTTTCTTT. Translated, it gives CASSQSPRQELNTEAFF.

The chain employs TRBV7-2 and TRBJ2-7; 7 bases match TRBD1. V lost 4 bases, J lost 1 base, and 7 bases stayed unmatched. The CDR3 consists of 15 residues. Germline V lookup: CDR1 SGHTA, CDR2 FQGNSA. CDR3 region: CASSSRQGSSYEQYF. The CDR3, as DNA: TGTGCCAGCAGCTCCAGACAGGGTAGTTCCTACGAGCAGTACTTC. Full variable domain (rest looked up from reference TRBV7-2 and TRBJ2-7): GAGVSQSPSNKVTEKGKDVELRCDPISGHTALYWYRQSLGQGLEFLIYFQGNSAPDKSGLPSDRFSAERTGGSVSTLTIQRTQQEDSAVYLCASSSRQGSSYEQYFGPGTRLTVT.

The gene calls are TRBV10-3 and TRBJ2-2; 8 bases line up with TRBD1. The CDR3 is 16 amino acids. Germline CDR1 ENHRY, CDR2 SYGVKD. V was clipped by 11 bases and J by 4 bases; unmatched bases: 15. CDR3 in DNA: TGTGCCCTCTCAACCCGACAGGGGATGGGCACCGGGGAGCTGTTTTTT. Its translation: CALSTRQGMGTGELFF.

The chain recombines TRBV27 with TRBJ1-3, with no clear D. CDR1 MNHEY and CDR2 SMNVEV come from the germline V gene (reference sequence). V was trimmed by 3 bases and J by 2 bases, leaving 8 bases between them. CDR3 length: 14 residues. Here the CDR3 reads CASSFGGAGNTIYF. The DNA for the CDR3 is TGTGCCAGCAGTTTCGGAGGAGCTGGAAACACCATATATTTT.

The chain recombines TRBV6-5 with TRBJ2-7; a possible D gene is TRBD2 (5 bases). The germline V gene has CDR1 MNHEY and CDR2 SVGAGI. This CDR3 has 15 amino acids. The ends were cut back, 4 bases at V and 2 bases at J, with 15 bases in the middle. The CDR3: CASSFGRGITYEQYF. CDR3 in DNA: TGTGCCAGCAGTTTCGGTCGGGGAATAACCTACGAGCAGTACTTC.

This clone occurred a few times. The CDR3 here is CASSLNNKYNEQFF. CDR3 sequence (DNA): TGTGCCAGCAGCTTAAACAACAAATACAATGAGCAGTTCTTC. The chain joins TRBV11-2 to TRBJ2-1; D gene unclear. This CDR3 is built from 14 residues. Germline V CDR1 and CDR2: SGHAT, FQNNGV. V was clipped by 2 bases and J by 4 bases, with 9 bases between them.

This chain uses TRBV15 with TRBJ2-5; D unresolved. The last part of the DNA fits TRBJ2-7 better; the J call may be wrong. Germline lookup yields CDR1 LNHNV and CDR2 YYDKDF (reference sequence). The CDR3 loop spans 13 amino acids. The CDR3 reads CATSRDLNYEQYF. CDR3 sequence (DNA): TGTGCCACCAGCAGAGATTTGAATTACGAGCAGTACTTC.

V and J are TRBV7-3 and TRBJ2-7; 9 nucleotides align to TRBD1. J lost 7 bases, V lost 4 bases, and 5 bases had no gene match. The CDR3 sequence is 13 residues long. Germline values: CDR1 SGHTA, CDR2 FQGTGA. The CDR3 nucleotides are TGTGCCAGCAGCTCTATGACAGGGGGGGAGCAGTACTTC. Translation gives CASSSMTGGEQYF. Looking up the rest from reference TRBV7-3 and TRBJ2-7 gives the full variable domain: GAGVSQTPSNKVTEKGKYVELRCDPISGHTALYWYRQSLGQGPEFLIYFQGTGAADDSGLPNDRFFAVRPEGSVSTLKIQRTERGDSAVYLCASSSMTGGEQYFGPGTRLTVT.

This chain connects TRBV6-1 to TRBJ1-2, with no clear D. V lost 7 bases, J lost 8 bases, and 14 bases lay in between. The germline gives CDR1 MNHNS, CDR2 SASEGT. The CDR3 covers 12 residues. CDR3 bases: TGTGCCAGCACCCAAGGCAGCGACGGCTACACCTTC. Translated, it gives CASTQGSDGYTF.

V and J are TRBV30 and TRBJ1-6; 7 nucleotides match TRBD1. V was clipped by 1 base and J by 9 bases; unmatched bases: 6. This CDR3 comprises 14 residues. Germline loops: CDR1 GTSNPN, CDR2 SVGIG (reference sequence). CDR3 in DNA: TGTGCCTGGAGTGCCTTCGACAGGGCTTCACCCCTCCACTTT. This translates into CAWSAFDRASPLHF. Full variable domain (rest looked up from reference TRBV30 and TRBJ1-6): SQTIHQWPATLVQPVGSPLSLECTVEGTSNPNLYWYRQAAGRGLQLLFYSVGIGQISSEVPQNLSASRPQDRQFILSSKKLLLSDSGFYLCAWSAFDRASPLHFGNGTRLTVT.

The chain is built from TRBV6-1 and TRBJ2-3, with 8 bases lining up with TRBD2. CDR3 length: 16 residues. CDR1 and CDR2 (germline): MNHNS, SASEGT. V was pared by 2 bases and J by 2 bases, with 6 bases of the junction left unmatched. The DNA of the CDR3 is TGTGCCAGCAGTGAACTGGGCGGGGGGCCCACAGATACGCAGTATTTT. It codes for CASSELGGGPTDTQYF.

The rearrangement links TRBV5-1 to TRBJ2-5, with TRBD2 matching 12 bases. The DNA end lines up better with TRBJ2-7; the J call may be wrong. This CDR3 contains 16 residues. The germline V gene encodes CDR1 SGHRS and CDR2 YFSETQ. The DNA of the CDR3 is TGCGCCAGCAGCCCCGGGACTAGCGGGCTGGCCCACGAGCAGTACTTC. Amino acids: CASSPGTSGLAHEQYF.

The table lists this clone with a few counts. The CDR3 is CASSFRGNEQFF. CDR3 in DNA: TGTGCCAGCAGCTTTCGGGGGAATGAGCAGTTCTTC. The V call is TRBV5-5, the J call TRBJ2-1; D possibly corresponds to TRBD2 (6 bases). Trimming took 2 bases from V and 7 from J, leaving 7 bases between them. This CDR3 has 12 residues. Looked up from germline, CDR1 is SGHKS and CDR2 is YYEKEE (reference sequence).

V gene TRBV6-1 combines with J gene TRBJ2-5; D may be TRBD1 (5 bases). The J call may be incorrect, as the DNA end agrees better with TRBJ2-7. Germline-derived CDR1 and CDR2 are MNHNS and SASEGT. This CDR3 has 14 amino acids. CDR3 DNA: TGTGCCAGCAGTGGGCAGGGTAGGTCCTACGAGCAGTACTTC. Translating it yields CASSGQGRSYEQYF.

The CDR3 DNA follows: TGTGCCAGCTCACCATGGGTGGGGAGAGATCAGCCCCAGCATTTT. This gives the protein CASSPWVGRDQPQHF. The gene calls are TRBV18 and TRBJ1-5; D is undetermined. The CDR3 has 15 amino acids. Per germline, CDR1 KGHSH and CDR2 LQKENI. V shed 2 bases and J shed 5 bases, with 13 bases lying between them.

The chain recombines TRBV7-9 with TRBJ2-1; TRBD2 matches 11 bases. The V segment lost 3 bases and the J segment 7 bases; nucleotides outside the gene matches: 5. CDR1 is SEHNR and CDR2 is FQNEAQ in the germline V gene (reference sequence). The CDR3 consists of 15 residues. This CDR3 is CASSLLAGGQNEQFF. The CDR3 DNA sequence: TGTGCCAGCAGCTTGTTAGCGGGGGGGCAGAATGAGCAGTTCTTC.

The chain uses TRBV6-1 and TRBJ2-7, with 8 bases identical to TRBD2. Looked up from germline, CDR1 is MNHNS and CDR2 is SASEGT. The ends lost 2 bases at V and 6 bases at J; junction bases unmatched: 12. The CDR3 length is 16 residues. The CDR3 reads CASSETGLDWMSEQYF. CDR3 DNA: TGTGCCAGCAGTGAAACGGGACTAGATTGGATGAGCGAGCAGTACTTC.

This chain's CDR3 is CASRAKGQHEKLFF. The CDR3 DNA follows: TGTGCCAGCAGAGCAAAGGGACAGCATGAAAAACTGTTTTTT. The J gene is TRBJ1-4, the V gene TRBV7-8; 7 bases agree with TRBD1. Trimming at V came to 6 bases and at J to 6 bases, leaving 7 bases not matched to a gene. There are 14 residues in the CDR3. The germline gives CDR1 SGHVS, CDR2 FQNEAQ.

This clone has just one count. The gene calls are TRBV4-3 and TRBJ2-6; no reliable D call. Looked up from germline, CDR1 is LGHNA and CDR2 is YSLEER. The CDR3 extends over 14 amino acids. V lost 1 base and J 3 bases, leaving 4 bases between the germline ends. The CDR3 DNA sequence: TGCGCCAGCAGCCAAGTCCTTGGGGCCAACGTCCTGACTTTC. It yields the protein CASSQVLGANVLTF.

The CDR3 here is CASSPLDRPNTEAFF. The CDR3 bases are TGTGCCAGTAGTCCTCTCGACAGGCCTAACACTGAAGCTTTCTTT. This sequence joins TRBV19 and TRBJ1-1, with D perhaps TRBD1 (6 bases). This CDR3 has 15 amino acids. V lost 5 bases and J 2 bases, leaving 15 bases between the germline ends. The germline V gene encodes CDR1 LNHDA and CDR2 SQIVND (reference sequence).